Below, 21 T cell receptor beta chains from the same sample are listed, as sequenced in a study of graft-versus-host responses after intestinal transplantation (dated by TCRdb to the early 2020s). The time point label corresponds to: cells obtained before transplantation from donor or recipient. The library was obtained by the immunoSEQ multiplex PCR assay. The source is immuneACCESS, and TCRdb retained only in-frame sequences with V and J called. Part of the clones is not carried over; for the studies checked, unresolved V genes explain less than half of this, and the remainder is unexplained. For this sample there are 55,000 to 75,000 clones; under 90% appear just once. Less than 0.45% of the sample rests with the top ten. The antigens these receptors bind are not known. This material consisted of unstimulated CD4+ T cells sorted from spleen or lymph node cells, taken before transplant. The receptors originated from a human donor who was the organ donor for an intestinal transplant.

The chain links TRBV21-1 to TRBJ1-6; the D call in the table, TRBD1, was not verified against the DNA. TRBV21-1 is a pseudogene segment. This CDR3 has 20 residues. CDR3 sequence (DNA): TGTGCCAGCAGCAAAGTTTGGTTTCGTCCGACAGATTCCTATAATTCACCCCTCCACTTT. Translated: CASSKVWFRPTDSYNSPLHF.

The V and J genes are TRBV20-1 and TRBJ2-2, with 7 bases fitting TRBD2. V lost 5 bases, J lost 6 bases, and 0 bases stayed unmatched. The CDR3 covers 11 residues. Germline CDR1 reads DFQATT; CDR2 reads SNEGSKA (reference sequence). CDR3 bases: TGCAGTGCTCGGGGGGCCGGGGAGCTGTTTTTT. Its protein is CSARGAGELFF.

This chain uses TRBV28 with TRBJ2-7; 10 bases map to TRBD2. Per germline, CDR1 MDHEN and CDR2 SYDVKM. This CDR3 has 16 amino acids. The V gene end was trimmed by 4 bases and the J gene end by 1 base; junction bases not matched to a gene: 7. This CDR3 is CASSSLAGGFSYEQYV. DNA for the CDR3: TGTGCCAGCAGTTCCTTAGCGGGGGGCTTTTCCTACGAGCAGTACGTC.

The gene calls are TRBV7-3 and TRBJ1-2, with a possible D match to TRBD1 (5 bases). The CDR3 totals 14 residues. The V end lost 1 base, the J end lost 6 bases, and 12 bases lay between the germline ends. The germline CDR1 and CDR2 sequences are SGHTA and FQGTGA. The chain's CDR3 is CASSLRGDDNGYTF. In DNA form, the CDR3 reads TGTGCCAGCAGCTTAAGGGGGGACGATAATGGCTACACCTTC. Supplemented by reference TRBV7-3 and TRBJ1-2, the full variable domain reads GAGVSQTPSNKVTEKGKYVELRCDPISGHTALYWYRQSLGQGPEFLIYFQGTGAADDSGLPNDRFFAVRPEGSVSTLKIQRTERGDSAVYLCASSLRGDDNGYTFGSGTRLTVV.

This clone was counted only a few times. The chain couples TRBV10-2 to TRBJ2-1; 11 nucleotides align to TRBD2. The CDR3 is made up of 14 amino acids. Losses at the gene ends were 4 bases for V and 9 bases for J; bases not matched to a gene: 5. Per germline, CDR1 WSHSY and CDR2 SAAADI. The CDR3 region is CASSGVAGGREQFF. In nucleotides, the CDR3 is TGCGCCAGCAGTGGAGTAGCGGGGGGGCGTGAGCAGTTCTTC.

CDR3 protein: CASSAPWQGLTTGNTIYF. The CDR3 DNA sequence: TGTGCCAGCTCCGCCCCCTGGCAGGGGTTGACTACTGGAAACACCATATATTTT. The rearrangement links TRBV28 to TRBJ1-3, with a possible D match to TRBD1 (6 bases). Germline V CDR1 and CDR2: MDHEN, SYDVKM. Deletions cut 8 bases from V and 2 bases from J, with 25 bases between. This CDR3 has 18 amino acids.

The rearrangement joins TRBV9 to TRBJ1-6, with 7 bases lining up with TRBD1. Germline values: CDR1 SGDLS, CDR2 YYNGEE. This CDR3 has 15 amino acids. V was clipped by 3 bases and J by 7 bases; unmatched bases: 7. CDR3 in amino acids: CASSAQGRLNSPLHF. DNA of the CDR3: TGTGCCAGCAGCGCACAGGGGCGGCTAAATTCACCCCTCCACTTT.

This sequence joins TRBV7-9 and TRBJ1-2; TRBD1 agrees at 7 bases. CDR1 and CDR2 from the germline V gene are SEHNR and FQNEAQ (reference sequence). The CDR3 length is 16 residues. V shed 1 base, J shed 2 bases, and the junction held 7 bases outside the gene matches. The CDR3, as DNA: TGTGCCAGCAGCTTAGTAGGGGGCACCTCAAACTATGGCTACACCTTC. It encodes CASSLVGGTSNYGYTF.

This CDR3 reads CASSSPGQGFGELFF. CDR3 sequence (DNA): TGTGCCAGCAGTTCGCCGGGACAGGGATTCGGGGAGCTGTTTTTT. The rearrangement links TRBV28 to TRBJ2-2; 9 nucleotides agree with TRBD1. Trimming took 4 bases from V and 7 from J; bases not matched to a gene: 7. This CDR3 is 15 amino acids long. Germline CDR1 MDHEN, CDR2 SYDVKM.

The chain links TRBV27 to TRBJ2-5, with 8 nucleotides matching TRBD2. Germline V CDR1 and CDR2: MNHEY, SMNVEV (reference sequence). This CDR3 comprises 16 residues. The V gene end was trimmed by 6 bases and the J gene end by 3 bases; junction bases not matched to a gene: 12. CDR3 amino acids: CASRTRSGGVKETQYF. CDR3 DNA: TGTGCCAGCAGGACTCGGTCCGGGGGGGTAAAAGAGACCCAGTACTTC.

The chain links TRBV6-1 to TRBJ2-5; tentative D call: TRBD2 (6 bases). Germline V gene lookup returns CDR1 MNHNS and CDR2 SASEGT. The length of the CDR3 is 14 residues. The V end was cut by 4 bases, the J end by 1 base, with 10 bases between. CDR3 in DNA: TGTGCCAGCAGTGTCCCCGGGGGCCAAGAGACCCAGTACTTC. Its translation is CASSVPGGQETQYF.

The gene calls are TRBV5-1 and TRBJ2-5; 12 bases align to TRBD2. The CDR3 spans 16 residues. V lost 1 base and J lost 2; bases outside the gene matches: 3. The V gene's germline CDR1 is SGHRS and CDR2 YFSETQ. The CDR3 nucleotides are TGCGCCAGCAGCTTGTTCGGACTAGCGGGACAAGAGACCCAGTACTTC. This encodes CASSLFGLAGQETQYF.

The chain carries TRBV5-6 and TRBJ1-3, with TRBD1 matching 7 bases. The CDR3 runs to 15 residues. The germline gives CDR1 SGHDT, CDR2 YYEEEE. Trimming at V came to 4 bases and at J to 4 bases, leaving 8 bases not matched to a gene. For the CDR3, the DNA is TGTGCCAGCAGCGTAGAAGGGACAGTCGGAAACACCATATATTTT. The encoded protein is CASSVEGTVGNTIYF.

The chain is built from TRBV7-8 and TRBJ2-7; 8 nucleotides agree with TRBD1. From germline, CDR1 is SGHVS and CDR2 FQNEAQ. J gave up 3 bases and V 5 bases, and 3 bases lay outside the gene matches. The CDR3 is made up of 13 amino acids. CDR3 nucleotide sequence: TGTGCCAGCAGCAGGGGACAGGACTACGAGCAGTACGTC. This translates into CASSRGQDYEQYV.

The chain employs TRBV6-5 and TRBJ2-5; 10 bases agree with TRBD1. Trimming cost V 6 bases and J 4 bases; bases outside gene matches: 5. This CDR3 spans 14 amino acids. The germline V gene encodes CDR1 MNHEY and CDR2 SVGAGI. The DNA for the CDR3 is TGTGCCAGCAGCCAGACAGGGGGCAGAGAGACCCAGTACTTC. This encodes CASSQTGGRETQYF.

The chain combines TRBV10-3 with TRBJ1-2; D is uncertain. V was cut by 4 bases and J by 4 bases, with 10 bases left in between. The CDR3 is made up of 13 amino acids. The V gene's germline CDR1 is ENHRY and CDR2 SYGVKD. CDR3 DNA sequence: TGTGCCATCAGTGCTCGGGTTATCTATGGCTACACCTTC. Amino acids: CAISARVIYGYTF.

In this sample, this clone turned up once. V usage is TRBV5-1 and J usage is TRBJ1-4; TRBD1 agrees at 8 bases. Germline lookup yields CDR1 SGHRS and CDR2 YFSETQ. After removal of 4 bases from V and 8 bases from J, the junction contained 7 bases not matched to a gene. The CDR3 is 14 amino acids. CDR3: CASSDAGGREKLFF. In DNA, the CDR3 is TGCGCCAGCAGCGACGCAGGGGGCAGGGAAAAACTGTTTTTT.

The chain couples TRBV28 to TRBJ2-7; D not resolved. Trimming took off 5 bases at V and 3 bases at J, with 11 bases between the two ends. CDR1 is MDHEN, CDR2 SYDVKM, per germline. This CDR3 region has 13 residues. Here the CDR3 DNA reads TGTGCCAGCAGTCTAACTGGGCGCTACGAGCAGTACGTC. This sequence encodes CASSLTGRYEQYV.

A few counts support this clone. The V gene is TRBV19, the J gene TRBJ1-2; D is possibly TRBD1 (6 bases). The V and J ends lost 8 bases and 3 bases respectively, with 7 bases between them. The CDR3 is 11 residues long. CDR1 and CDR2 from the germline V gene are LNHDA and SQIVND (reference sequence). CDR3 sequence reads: CASGGYYGYTF. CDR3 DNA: TGTGCCAGTGGGGGCTACTATGGCTACACCTTC.

CDR3 nucleotides: TGTGCCAGCAGTCCTTTGACAGGGGGCTTTGTTAACTATGGCTACACCTTC. Translating it yields CASSPLTGGFVNYGYTF. The V call is TRBV28, the J call TRBJ1-2; 10 bases agree with TRBD1. The CDR3 runs to 17 residues. The germline gives CDR1 MDHEN, CDR2 SYDVKM. J lost 1 base, V lost 5 bases, and 10 bases had no gene match.

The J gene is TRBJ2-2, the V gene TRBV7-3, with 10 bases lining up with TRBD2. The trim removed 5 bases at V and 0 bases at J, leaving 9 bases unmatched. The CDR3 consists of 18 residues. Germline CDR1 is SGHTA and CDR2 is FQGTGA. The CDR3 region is CASSPWSGGAANTGELFF. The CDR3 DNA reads TGTGCCAGCAGCCCCTGGAGCGGGGGGGCCGCGAACACCGGGGAGCTGTTTTTT.